This TCR beta chain derives from a study of blood T cells in healthy people across ages. Comment on this clonotype: The antigen is unknown.

Study conclusions and caveats: Naive CD4+ cell counts and diversity both ran higher in long-lived than in aged donors. A roughly linear age-dependent decrease characterized TCR beta diversity per million T cells.

Healthy individuals of Caucasian origin from Russia, aged about 6 to 100, served as donors. The total RNA that was extracted per sample amounted to at least 5 micrograms. V lost 3 bases to trimming and J lost 1 base; unmatched junction nucleotides: 3. CDR3 length: 16 residues. Germline V gene data show CDR1 as MDHEN and CDR2 as SYDVKM. Together with a sample-barcoded 5' primer, a J-beta primer mix was included in a second PCR lasting about 6 to 11 cycles. A single record per CDR3 protein comes from TCRdb applying MiXCR to the 5' RACE reads. The sample has 250,000 to 300,000 distinct CDR3 sequences, about 25% seen once.

The sample taken for sequencing was blood. The origin of this receptor is a woman between 65 and 79 years old in good health. The V call is TRBV28, the J call TRBJ1-6, with 7 bases lining up with TRBD1. This CDR3 is CASSFQGVSYNSPLHF. CDR3 DNA: TGTGCCAGCAGTTTTCAGGGGGTGTCCTATAATTCACCCCTCCACTTT.